These 10 T cell receptor beta chains share one sample of origin, sequenced in a study of T-cell memory formation after mild COVID-19. MiXCR, applied by TCRdb to the 5' RACE reads, yields one record per CDR3 protein. The sample lists over 150,000 distinct CDR3 sequences, over 20% occurring once. The specimen sequenced was PBMCs or a T cell subset sorted from them (not recorded which). Source of these receptors: an adult woman who had mild COVID-19 (a few samples of this study predate the infection). Cell type and time point are not known.

This clonotype showed up just a few times. The genes are TRBV5-6 and TRBJ1-5, with D perhaps TRBD1 (6 bases). The germline V and J ends were trimmed by 2 bases and 5 bases, with 11 bases remaining between them. This CDR3 has 14 amino acids. The germline V gene has CDR1 SGHDT and CDR2 YYEEEE. The CDR3 is CASSLQGSDQPQHF. The CDR3 nucleotides read TGTGCCAGCAGCTTACAGGGAAGTGATCAGCCCCAGCATTTT.

In its sample, this clonotype was seen a few times. The rearrangement uses TRBV20-1 and TRBJ2-7; a possible D gene is TRBD2 (6 bases). The CDR3 is 15 residues long. Germline values: CDR1 DFQATT, CDR2 SNEGSKA (reference sequence). V dropped 0 bases and J dropped 2 bases, with 14 bases sitting between them. The DNA for the CDR3 is TGCAGTGCTAGAGATCTGGAGGGGCGAACCTACGAGCAGTACTTC. This sequence encodes CSARDLEGRTYEQYF.

This clonotype has ten or more counts. This chain's CDR3 is CASSSGTSGSSWEQFF. CDR3 sequence (DNA): TGTGCCAGCAGCTCGGGGACTAGCGGGAGTTCTTGGGAGCAGTTCTTC. The chain is built from TRBV7-9 and TRBJ2-1, with 14 nucleotides matching TRBD2. From germline, CDR1 is SEHNR and CDR2 FQNEAQ (reference sequence). The CDR3 spans 16 residues. V was pared by 4 bases and J by 10 bases, with 9 bases of the junction left unmatched. Full variable domain (outside the CDR3, taken from reference TRBV7-9 and TRBJ2-1): DTGVSQNPRHKITKRGQNVTFRCDPISEHNRLYWYRQTLGQGPEFLTYFQNEAQLEKSRLLSDRFSAERPKGSFSTLEIQRTEQGDSAMYLCASSSGTSGSSWEQFFGPGTRLTVL.

The chain joins TRBV24-1 to TRBJ2-3, with TRBD2 as a possible D gene (6 bases). CDR1 and CDR2 (germline): KGHDR, SFDVKD. Trimming left V 5 bases short and J 13 bases short, with 12 bases between. The CDR3 is 11 amino acids. For the CDR3, the DNA is TGTGCCACCAGTGCGGGGGACGGAAAGTATTTT. This sequence encodes CATSAGDGKYF.

The CDR3 DNA sequence: TGTGCCAGCAGCGAGGGGGGACGGGAGGGTCAGCCCCAGCATTTT. Its translation is CASSEGGREGQPQHF. This chain connects TRBV9 to TRBJ1-5; D is perhaps TRBD1 (6 bases). Trimming cost V 3 bases and J 6 bases, with 16 bases left between them. This CDR3 spans 15 amino acids. Germline CDR1 is SGDLS and CDR2 is YYNGEE.

This clonotype turned up a few times. The chain is built from TRBV7-9 and TRBJ1-2, with D possibly matching TRBD1 (6 bases). V lost 5 bases, J lost 3 bases, and 13 bases lay in between. Germline CDR1 is SEHNR and CDR2 is FQNEAQ (reference sequence). The CDR3 contains 14 residues. CDR3 in DNA: TGTGCCAGCAGCCCCGCCGGGGGCTACTATGGCTACACCTTC. It encodes CASSPAGGYYGYTF.

This clonotype was seen a handful of times. The rearrangement joins TRBV6-6 to TRBJ1-3, with no clear D. Per germline, CDR1 MNHNY and CDR2 SVGAGI (reference sequence). V was shortened by 5 bases and J by 5 bases, with 13 bases between the two germline ends. This CDR3 comprises 14 residues. CDR3 protein: CASSAPGQRNTIYF. In DNA, the CDR3 is TGTGCCAGCAGTGCTCCGGGTCAGAGAAACACCATATATTTT.

This clonotype has a handful of counts. This chain connects TRBV6-5 to TRBJ1-5, with 7 nucleotides matching TRBD1. The CDR3 runs to 16 residues. V was pared by 6 bases and J by 0 bases, with 8 bases of the junction left unmatched. Germline V gene sequence: CDR1 MNHEY, CDR2 SVGAGI. The CDR3 nucleotides read TGTGCCAGCAGGCACGGGACAGCTTATAGCAATCAGCCCCAGCATTTT. Translating it yields CASRHGTAYSNQPQHF.

This clonotype was seen more than once but under ten times. The chain employs TRBV5-1 and TRBJ2-7; the match to TRBD2 covers 10 bases. The CDR3 contains 15 residues. J was trimmed by 3 bases and V by 4 bases; bases with no gene match: 7. The V gene's germline CDR1 is SGHRS and CDR2 YFSETQ. The CDR3 DNA sequence: TGCGCCAGCAGCCGGACTAGCGGTGCCCACTACGAGCAGTACTTC. This translates into CASSRTSGAHYEQYF. The complete variable domain, with remaining parts taken from reference TRBV5-1 and TRBJ2-7, reads KAGVTQTPRYLIKTRGQQVTLSCSPISGHRSVSWYQQTPGQGLQFLFEYFSETQRNKGNFPGRFSGRQFSNSRSEMNVSTLELGDSALYLCASSRTSGAHYEQYFGPGTRLTVT.

This clonotype was detected a few times. The rearrangement joins TRBV5-5 to TRBJ1-1; possibly TRBD1 for D (6 bases). Germline CDR1 reads SGHKS; CDR2 reads YYEKEE (reference sequence). CDR3 size: 16 residues. Trimming cost V 4 bases and J 0 bases, with 16 bases left between them. The CDR3 DNA reads TGTGCCAGCAGCCCCCGACAGGATGGGATGAACACTGAAGCTTTCTTT. Translation gives CASSPRQDGMNTEAFF.